Following are 9 T cell receptor beta chains from one sample sequenced in a study of blood T cells in healthy people across ages. A J-beta primer mix and a sample-barcoded 5' primer were used in a second PCR of about 7 to 12 cycles. Each CDR3 protein is one row after TCRdb ran MiXCR on the 5' RACE reads. The sample records some 800,000 distinct CDR3 sequences, around a quarter being singletons. Another study also made use of these data, one on T cells of mothers and their children.

Sequencing used blood. These receptors all come from a boy aged 5-17 years in good health.

The J gene is TRBJ2-5, the V gene TRBV29-1; 8 bases are a match to TRBD1. The J call may be in error: the DNA end matches TRBJ2-7 better. This CDR3 has 14 amino acids. Germline-derived CDR1 and CDR2 are SQVTM and ANQGSEA. The CDR3 is CSVEDPRDRYEQYF. As DNA, the CDR3 is TGCAGCGTTGAAGATCCCCGGGACAGGTACGAGCAGTACTTC.

Only a few counts were recorded for this clonotype. This sequence joins TRBV27 and TRBJ1-1; D is ambiguous. The germline V gene has CDR1 MNHEY and CDR2 SMNVEV (reference sequence). V was clipped by 9 bases and J by 2 bases, with 7 bases between them. The CDR3 totals 11 residues. The CDR3 here is CARDINTEAFF. In DNA, the CDR3 is TGTGCCAGGGATATTAACACTGAAGCTTTCTTT.

There are a few counts of this clonotype. The junction departs from the called germline gene at one end, perhaps through a read error. The genes are TRBV4-3 and TRBJ1-1, with D unresolved. The CDR3 loop spans 16 amino acids. Germline lookup yields CDR1 LGHNA and CDR2 YSLEER. CDR3 protein: CASSQVYGVSNAEAFF. CDR3 DNA sequence: TGCGCCAGCAGTCAAGTATATGGGGTTTCGAACGCTGAAGCTTTCTTT.

The genes are TRBV29-1 and TRBJ2-1; D is perhaps TRBD2 (5 bases). Trimming removed 8 bases from V and 7 bases from J, with 15 bases in between. CDR3 length: 12 residues. The V gene's germline CDR1 is SQVTM and CDR2 ANQGSEA. In nucleotides, the CDR3 is TGCAGCACTTACGGGGTAGTGAATGAGCAGTTCTTC. Amino acid sequence: CSTYGVVNEQFF.

The chain has TRBV20-1 and TRBJ2-7; 9 bases map to TRBD2. The CDR3 spans 14 residues. J lost 0 bases, V lost 6 bases, and 6 bases had no gene match. CDR1 is DFQATT and CDR2 is SNEGSKA in the germline V gene (reference sequence). The CDR3 sequence: CSAPSGRSSYEQYF. CDR3 nucleotide sequence: TGCAGTGCACCAAGCGGGAGGAGCTCCTACGAGCAGTACTTC.

This clonotype was counted only a few times. V is TRBV12-3 or TRBV12-4 and J is TRBJ1-2; 9 bases match TRBD1. V lost 1 base, J lost 7 bases, and 4 bases stayed unmatched. The CDR3 has 14 residues. CDR3 in DNA: TGTGCCAGCAGTTTAGGGACAGGGGTTGGTGGCTACACCTTC. This encodes CASSLGTGVGGYTF.

In its sample, this clonotype was seen a few times. The chain uses TRBV20-1 and TRBJ2-7; 14 bases are a match to TRBD2. CDR1 and CDR2 from the germline V gene are DFQATT and SNEGSKA (reference sequence). Losses at the gene ends were 3 bases for V and 7 bases for J; bases not matched to a gene: 8. CDR3 length equals 15 residues. In DNA form, the CDR3 reads TGCAGTGCTAGGGGAGGGACTAGCGGGGGAGGGGAGCAGTACTTC. Its translation: CSARGGTSGGGEQYF.

The J gene is TRBJ1-4, the V gene TRBV12-3 or TRBV12-4, with unresolved D. The CDR3 consists of 14 residues. Trimming stripped 5 bases from V and 7 bases from J, with 14 bases between. The CDR3 is CASSDPLVSEKLFF. In nucleotides, the CDR3 is TGTGCCAGCAGTGACCCCCTAGTGTCTGAAAAACTGTTTTTT.

The chain has TRBV7-9 and TRBJ2-3; 13 nucleotides match TRBD2. Germline values: CDR1 SEHNR, CDR2 FQNEAQ (reference sequence). The CDR3 runs to 16 residues. V was clipped by 5 bases and J by 5 bases; unmatched bases: 7. CDR3 DNA: TGTGCCAGCAGCCGTCCAGGACTAGCGGGGGAAGATACGCAGTATTTT. This encodes CASSRPGLAGEDTQYF.